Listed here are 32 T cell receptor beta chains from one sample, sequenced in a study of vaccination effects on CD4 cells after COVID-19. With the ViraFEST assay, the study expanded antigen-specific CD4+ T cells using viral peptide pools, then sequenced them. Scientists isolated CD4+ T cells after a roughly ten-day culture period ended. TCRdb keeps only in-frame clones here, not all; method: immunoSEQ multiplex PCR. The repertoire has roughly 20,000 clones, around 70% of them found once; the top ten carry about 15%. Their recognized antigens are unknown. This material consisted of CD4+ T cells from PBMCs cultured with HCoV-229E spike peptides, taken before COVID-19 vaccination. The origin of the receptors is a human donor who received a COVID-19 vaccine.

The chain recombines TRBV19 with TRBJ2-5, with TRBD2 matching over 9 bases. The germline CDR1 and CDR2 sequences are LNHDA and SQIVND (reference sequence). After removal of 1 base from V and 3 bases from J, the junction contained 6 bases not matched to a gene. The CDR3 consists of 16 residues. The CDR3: CASSIGGAGGKETQYF. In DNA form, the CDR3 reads TGTGCCAGTAGTATAGGCGGGGCGGGGGGGAAAGAGACCCAGTACTTC.

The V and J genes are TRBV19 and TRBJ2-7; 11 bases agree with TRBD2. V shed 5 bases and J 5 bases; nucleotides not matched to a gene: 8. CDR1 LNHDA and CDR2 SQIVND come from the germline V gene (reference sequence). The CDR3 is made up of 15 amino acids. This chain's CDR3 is CASSYIAGGRNEQYF. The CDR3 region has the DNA TGTGCCAGTAGTTATATAGCGGGAGGGCGGAACGAGCAGTACTTC.

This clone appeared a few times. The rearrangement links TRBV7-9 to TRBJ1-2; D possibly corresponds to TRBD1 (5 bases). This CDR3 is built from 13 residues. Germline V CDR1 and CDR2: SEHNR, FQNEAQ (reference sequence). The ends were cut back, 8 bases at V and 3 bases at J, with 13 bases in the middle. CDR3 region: CASGSTGDYGYTF. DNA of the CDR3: TGTGCCAGCGGTTCGACGGGGGACTATGGCTACACCTTC.

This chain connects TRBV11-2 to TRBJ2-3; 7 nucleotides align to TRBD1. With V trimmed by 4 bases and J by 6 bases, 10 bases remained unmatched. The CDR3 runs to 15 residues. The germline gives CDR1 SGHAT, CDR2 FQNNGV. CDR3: CASSSRDSRWDTQYF. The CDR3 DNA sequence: TGTGCCAGCAGCTCTCGGGACAGTAGGTGGGATACGCAGTATTTT.

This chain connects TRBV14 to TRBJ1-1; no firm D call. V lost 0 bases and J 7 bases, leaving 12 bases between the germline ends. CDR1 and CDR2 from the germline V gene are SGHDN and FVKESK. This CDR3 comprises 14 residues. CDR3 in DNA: TGTGCCAGCAGCCAAGAACAATGGGGAGTTGAAGCTTTCTTT. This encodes CASSQEQWGVEAFF.

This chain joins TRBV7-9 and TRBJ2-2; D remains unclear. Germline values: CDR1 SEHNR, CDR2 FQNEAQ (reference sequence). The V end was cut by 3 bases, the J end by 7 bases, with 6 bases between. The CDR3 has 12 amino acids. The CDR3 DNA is TGTGCCAGCAGCTTGCCGCTCGGGGAGCTGTTTTTT. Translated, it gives CASSLPLGELFF.

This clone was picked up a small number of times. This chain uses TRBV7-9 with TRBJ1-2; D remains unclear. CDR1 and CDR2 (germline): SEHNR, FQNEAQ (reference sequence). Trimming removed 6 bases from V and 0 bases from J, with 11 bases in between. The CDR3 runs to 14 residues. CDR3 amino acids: CASSLDGPNYGYTF. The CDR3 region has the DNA TGTGCCAGCAGTTTGGACGGGCCTAACTATGGCTACACCTTC. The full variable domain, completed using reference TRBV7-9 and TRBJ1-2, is DTGVSQNPRHKITKRGQNVTFRCDPISEHNRLYWYRQTLGQGPEFLTYFQNEAQLEKSRLLSDRFSAERPKGSFSTLEIQRTEQGDSAMYLCASSLDGPNYGYTFGSGTRLTVV.

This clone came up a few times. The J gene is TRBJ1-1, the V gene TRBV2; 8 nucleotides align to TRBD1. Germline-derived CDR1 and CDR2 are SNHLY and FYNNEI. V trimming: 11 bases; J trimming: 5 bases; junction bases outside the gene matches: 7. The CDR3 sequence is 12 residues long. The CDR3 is CAGGQEYTEAFF. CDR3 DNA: TGTGCCGGGGGACAGGAGTATACTGAAGCTTTCTTT. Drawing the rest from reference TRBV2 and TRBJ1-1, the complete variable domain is EPEVTQTPSHQVTQMGQEVILRCVPISNHLYFYWYRQILGQKVEFLVSFYNNEISEKSEIFDDQFSVERPDGSNFTLKIRSTKLEDSAMYFCAGGQEYTEAFFGQGTRLTVV.

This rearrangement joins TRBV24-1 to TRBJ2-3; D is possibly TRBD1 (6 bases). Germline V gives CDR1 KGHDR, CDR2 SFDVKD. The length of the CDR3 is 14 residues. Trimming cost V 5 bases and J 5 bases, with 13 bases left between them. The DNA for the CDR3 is TGTGCCACCAGTGGCAAACAGGGAAAAGATACGCAGTATTTT. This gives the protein CATSGKQGKDTQYF.

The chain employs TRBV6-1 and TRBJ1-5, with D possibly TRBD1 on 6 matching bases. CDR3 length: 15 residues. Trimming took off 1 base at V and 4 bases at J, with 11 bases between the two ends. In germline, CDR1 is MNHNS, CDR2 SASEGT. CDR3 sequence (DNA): TGTGCCAGCAGTGAAGTGGGGGCGGGGAATCAGCCCCAGCATTTT. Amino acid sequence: CASSEVGAGNQPQHF.

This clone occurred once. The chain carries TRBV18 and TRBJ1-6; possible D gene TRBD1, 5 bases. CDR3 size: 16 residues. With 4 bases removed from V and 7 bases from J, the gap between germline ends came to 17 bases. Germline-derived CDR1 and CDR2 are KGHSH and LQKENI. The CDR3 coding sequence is TGTGCCAGCTCACAAAACAGCGGGGGTCAGAATTCACCCCTCCACTTT. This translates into CASSQNSGGQNSPLHF.

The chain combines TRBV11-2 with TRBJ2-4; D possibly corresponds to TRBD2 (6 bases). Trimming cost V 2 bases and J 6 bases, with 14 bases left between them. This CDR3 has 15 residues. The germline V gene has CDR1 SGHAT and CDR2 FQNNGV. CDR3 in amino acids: CASSLIWGAGNIQYF. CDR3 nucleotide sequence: TGTGCCAGCAGCTTAATTTGGGGAGCGGGAAACATTCAGTACTTC.

This CDR3 reads CASSMFHQGPYQPQHF. The CDR3 DNA follows: TGTGCCAGTAGTATGTTCCACCAGGGGCCATATCAGCCCCAGCATTTT. The chain employs TRBV19 and TRBJ1-5, with a possible D match to TRBD1 (6 bases). With 3 bases removed from V and 5 bases from J, the gap between germline ends came to 17 bases. The germline CDR1 and CDR2 sequences are LNHDA and SQIVND (reference sequence). This CDR3 comprises 16 residues.

Here the CDR3 DNA reads TGTGCCAGCAGCCCGAGGAATGAGCAGTTCTTC. Residues: CASSPRNEQFF. The chain combines TRBV7-2 with TRBJ2-1; the D is unclear. Trimming removed 5 bases at V and 7 bases at J, with 6 bases between. CDR1 SGHTA and CDR2 FQGNSA come from the germline V gene. The CDR3 contains 11 residues.

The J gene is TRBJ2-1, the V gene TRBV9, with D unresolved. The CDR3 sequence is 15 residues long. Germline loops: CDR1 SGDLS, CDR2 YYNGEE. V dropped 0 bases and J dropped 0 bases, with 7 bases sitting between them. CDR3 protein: CASSVGSTSYNEQFF. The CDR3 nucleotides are TGTGCCAGCAGCGTAGGCTCCACCTCCTACAATGAGCAGTTCTTC.

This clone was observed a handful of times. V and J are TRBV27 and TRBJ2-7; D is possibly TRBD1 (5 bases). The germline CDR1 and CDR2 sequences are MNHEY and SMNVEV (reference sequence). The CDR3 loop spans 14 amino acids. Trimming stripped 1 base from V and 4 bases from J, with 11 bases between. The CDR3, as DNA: TGTGCCAGCAGTTTATTACGACAGCCTTACGAGCAGTACTTC. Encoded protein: CASSLLRQPYEQYF.

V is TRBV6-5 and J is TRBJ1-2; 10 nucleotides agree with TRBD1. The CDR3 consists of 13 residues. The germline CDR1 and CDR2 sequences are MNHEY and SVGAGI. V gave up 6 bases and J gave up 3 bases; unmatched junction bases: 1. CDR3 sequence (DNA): TGTGCCAGCAGAGGGACAGGGGACTATGGCTACACCTTC. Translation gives CASRGTGDYGYTF.

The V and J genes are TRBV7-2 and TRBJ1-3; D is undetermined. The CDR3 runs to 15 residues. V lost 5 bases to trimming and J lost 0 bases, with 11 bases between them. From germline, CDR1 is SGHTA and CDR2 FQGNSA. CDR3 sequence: CASSLDRLSGNTIYF. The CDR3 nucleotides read TGTGCCAGCAGCCTCGACCGGCTCTCTGGAAACACCATATATTTT.

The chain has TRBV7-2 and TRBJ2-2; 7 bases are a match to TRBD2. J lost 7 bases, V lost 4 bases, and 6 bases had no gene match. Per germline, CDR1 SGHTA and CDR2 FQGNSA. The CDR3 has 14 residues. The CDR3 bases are TGTGCCAGCAGCTCAGTCTCGGGAGGCGGGGAGCTGTTTTTT. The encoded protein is CASSSVSGGGELFF.

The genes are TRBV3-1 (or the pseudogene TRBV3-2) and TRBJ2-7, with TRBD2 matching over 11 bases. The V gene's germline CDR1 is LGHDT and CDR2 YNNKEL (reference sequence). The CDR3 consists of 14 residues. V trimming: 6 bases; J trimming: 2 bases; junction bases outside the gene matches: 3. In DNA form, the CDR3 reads TGTGCCAGCAGTGTAGCGGGAGGGCCCTACGAGCAGTACTTC. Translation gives CASSVAGGPYEQYF.

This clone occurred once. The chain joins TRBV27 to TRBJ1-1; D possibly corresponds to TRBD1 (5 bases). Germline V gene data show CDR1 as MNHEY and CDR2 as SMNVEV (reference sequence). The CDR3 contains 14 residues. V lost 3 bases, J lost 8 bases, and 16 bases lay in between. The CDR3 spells CASSLGTGGYEAFF. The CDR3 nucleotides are TGTGCCAGCAGTTTGGGGACTGGAGGATACGAAGCTTTCTTT.

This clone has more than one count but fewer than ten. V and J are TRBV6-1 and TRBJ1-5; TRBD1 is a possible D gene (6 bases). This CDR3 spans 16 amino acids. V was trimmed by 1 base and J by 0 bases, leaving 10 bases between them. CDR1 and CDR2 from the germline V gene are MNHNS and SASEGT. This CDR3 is CASSEVDSYSNQPQHF. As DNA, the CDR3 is TGTGCCAGCAGTGAAGTGGACAGCTATAGCAATCAGCCCCAGCATTTT.

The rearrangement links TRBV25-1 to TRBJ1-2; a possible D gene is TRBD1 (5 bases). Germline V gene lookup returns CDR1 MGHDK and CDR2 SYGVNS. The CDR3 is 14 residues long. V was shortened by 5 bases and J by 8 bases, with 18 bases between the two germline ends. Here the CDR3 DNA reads TGTGCCAGCAGTAGTAACGGGGACTTTCAAGGCTACACCTTC. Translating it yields CASSSNGDFQGYTF.

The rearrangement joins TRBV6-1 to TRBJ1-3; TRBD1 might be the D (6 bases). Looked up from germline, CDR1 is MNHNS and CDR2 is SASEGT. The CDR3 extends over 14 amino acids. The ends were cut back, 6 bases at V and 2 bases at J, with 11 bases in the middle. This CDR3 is CASRGGQTGNTIYF. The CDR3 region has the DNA TGTGCCAGCAGGGGAGGACAGACTGGAAACACCATATATTTT.

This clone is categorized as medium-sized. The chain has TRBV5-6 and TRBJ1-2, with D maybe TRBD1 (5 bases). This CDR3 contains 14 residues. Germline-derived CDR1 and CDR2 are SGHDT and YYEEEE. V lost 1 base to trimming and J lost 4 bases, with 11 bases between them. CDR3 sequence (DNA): TGTGCCAGCAGCTTGCAGGCGGGGGTCTATGGCTACACCTTC. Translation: CASSLQAGVYGYTF.

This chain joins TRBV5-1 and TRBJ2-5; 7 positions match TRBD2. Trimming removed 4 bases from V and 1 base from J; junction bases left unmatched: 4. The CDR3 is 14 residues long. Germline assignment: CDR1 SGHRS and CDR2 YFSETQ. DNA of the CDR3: TGCGCCAGCAGCCCGCGACTAGCCCAAGAGACCCAGTACTTC. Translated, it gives CASSPRLAQETQYF.

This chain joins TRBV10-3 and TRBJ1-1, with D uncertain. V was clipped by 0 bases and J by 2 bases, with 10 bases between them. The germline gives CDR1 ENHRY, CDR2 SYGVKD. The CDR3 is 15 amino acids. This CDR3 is CAISESVAKNTEAFF. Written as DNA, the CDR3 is TGTGCCATCAGTGAGTCGGTAGCAAAAAACACTGAAGCTTTCTTT.

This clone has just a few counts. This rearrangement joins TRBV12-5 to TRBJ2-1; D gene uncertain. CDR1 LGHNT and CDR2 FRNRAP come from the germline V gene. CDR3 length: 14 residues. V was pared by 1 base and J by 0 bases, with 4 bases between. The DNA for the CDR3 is TGTGCTAGTGGTTTGGACCTCTCCTACAATGAGCAGTTCTTC. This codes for CASGLDLSYNEQFF.

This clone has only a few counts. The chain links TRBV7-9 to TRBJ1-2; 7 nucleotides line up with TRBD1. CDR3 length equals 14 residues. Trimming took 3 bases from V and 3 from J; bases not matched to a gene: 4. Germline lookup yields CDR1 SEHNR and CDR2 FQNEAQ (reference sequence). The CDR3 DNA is TGTGCCAGCAGCTTTACAACAGGGGACTATGGCTACACCTTC. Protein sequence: CASSFTTGDYGYTF.

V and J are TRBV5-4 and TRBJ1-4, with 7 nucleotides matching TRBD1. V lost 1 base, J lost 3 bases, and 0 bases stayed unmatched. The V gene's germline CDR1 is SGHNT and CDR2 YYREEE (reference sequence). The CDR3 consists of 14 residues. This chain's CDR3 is CASSLQGANEKLFF. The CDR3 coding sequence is TGTGCCAGCAGCTTGCAGGGGGCTAATGAAAAACTGTTTTTT.

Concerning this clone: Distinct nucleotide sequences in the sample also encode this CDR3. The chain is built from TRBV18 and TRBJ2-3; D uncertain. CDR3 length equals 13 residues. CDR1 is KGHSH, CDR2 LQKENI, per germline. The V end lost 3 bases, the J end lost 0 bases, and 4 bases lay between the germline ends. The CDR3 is CASSPPSTDTQYF. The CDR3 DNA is TGTGCCAGCTCACCGCCTAGCACAGATACGCAGTATTTT.

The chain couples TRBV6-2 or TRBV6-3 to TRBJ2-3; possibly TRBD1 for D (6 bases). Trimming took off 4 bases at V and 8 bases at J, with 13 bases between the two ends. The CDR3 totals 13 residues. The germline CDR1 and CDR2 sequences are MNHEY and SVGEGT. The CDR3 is CASSLTSGVTQYF. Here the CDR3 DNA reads TGTGCCAGCAGTTTGACTTCAGGGGTTACGCAGTATTTT.